This TCR beta chain was sequenced in a study of T cell responses to AZD1222 COVID-19 vaccine. General study results and limits: Of spike-specific TCRs, nearly half reportedly target regions left unmutated in variants.

Repertoires were generated with immunoSEQ multiplex PCR, while TCRdb's copy carries only in-frame clones and drops some. Of about 120,000 clones detected, 75% to 90% appear once; the ten largest clones hold approximately 3.4%. A word on this clone: Antigen: not known.

The specimen comprised peripheral blood, sampled on day 0 of AZD1222 vaccination. The source is an adult in good health.

The chain's CDR3 is CASSQEQAIVPEQYF. CDR3 coding DNA: TGCGCCAGCAGTCAGGAACAGGCTATCGTTCCCGAGCAGTACTTC. The chain recombines TRBV10-1 with TRBJ2-7; D might be TRBD1 (5 bases). The ends were cut back, 5 bases at V and 6 bases at J, with 20 bases in the middle. CDR3 length equals 15 residues. Looked up from germline, CDR1 is WNHNN and CDR2 is SYGVQD (reference sequence).